This T cell receptor beta chain appears in the sequencing data of a study of T cell responses to AZD1222 COVID-19 vaccine. The data were produced by immunoSEQ multiplex PCR, yet TCRdb's version contains in-frame clones alone and is incomplete. This sample has tens of thousands of clones; approximately 79% occur once, and the top ten carry around 20%. Germline V gene sequence: CDR1 LGHNT, CDR2 FRNRAP. V trimming: 5 bases; J trimming: 9 bases; junction bases outside the gene matches: 5. This CDR3 region has 12 residues. The chain is built from TRBV12-5 and TRBJ2-5; TRBD1 matches at 8 bases. This clonotype was sampled from an adult in good health. This sample comprised peripheral blood, obtained on day 0 of MenACWY control vaccination. CDR3 sequence: CASGLVTGAQYF. In nucleotides, the CDR3 is TGTGCTAGTGGTCTCGTGACAGGGGCCCAGTACTTC.